This T cell receptor beta chain was obtained from a study of blood T cells in healthy people across ages. The study, taken as a whole, reports: Per million T cells, TCR beta diversity dropped about linearly as age rose. Naive T cell percentage and TCR beta diversity correlated strongly. Donors of long life had a larger count of naive CD4+ cells and greater diversity than aged donors.

For this clonotype: What it binds is not known.

Trimming shortened V by 11 bases and J by 3 bases, and 15 bases separated the two germline ends. Germline V gene data show CDR1 as LGHDT and CDR2 as YNNKEL (reference sequence). The CDR3 length is 13 residues. The use of a sample-barcoded 5' primer and a J-beta primer mix characterized a second PCR of roughly 6 to 11 cycles. There were at least 3 million CDR3-containing paired-end reads obtained from each sample. TCRdb analysed the 5' RACE reads with MiXCR anew, one entry per CDR3 protein. Among 650,000 to 800,000 distinct CDR3 sequences listed, roughly 44% were seen once. V gene TRBV3-1 combines with J gene TRBJ2-3; D is possibly TRBD1 (6 bases). Sequences were obtained from blood. The source of this sequence is a man between 60 and 75 years old in good health. CDR3 sequence reads: CALTDRFTDTQYF. The CDR3 DNA reads as TGTGCCCTTACCGACAGGTTTACAGATACGCAGTATTTT.